This T cell receptor (beta chain) was observed in a study of shared clonotypes between healthy human individuals. Notes on the study in general: Only blood samples were collected, and tissue repertoires likely differ. With four donors compared, about 5% of naive CD4 clonotypes were shared.

Naive CD8 cells lacked CD45RO and underwent positive selection for CCR7, leaving out terminally differentiated effector memory CD45RA+ cells. In the study's own analysis: Junction-only sequences without quality scores were provided by ImmunoSEQ, so filtering was different. The repertoire was sequenced with immunoSEQ multiplex PCR; TCRdb's copy has only in-frame clones and lacks some. V, J and clone size reflect that table, while D and trimming were determined from the DNA. Here the sample spans nearly 600,000 clones, nearly 97% being singletons. As regards this clone: The antigen is undetermined.

The ends were cut back, 2 bases at V and 3 bases at J, with 16 bases in the middle. From germline, CDR1 is SGHDT and CDR2 YYEEEE. CDR3 size: 16 residues. This sequence was found in a woman aged 30 to 39 in good health. The chain uses TRBV5-6 and TRBJ2-3; D uncertain. Sequences were obtained from naive CD8+ T cells sorted from blood. CDR3 loop: CASSLGLQYETDTQYF. CDR3 sequence (DNA): TGTGCCAGCAGCTTAGGGCTACAGTACGAAACAGATACGCAGTATTTT.